These 27 T cell receptor beta chains share one sample of origin, sequenced in a study of blood T cell repertoires in COVID-19. The data were produced by immunoSEQ multiplex PCR, yet TCRdb's version contains in-frame clones alone and is incomplete. The data contain approximately 260,000 clones, approximately 85% of them seen just once; the ten biggest clones take up 11%. Sequenced: peripheral blood. The receptors here all came from a woman aged 65 to 85 with acute or convalescent COVID-19.

V and J are TRBV5-8 and TRBJ2-3; 12 bases align to TRBD2. Germline CDR1 and CDR2: SGHTS and YDEGEE. The CDR3 covers 17 residues. The V segment lost 0 bases and the J segment 5 bases; nucleotides outside the gene matches: 7. In nucleotides, the CDR3 is TGTGCCAGCAGCTTGGCGGGGACTAGCGGGTCAAAAGATACGCAGTATTTT. Protein sequence: CASSLAGTSGSKDTQYF.

The V call is TRBV7-2, the J call TRBJ2-5; TRBD2 matches 7 bases. Trimming at V came to 1 base and at J to 2 bases, leaving 4 bases not matched to a gene. This CDR3 is built from 15 residues. Germline values: CDR1 SGHTA, CDR2 FQGNSA. CDR3 protein: CASSLGSGPQETQYF. The CDR3 coding sequence is TGTGCCAGCAGCTTAGGTAGCGGGCCGCAAGAGACCCAGTACTTC.

The chain joins TRBV5-1 to TRBJ1-1; 9 nucleotides match TRBD1. There are 15 residues in the CDR3. Germline trimming cut 1 base from V and 1 base from J; bases unmatched to any gene: 2. Germline V gene lookup returns CDR1 SGHRS and CDR2 YFSETQ. CDR3 residues: CASSLQQGANTEAFF. The CDR3, as DNA: TGCGCCAGCAGCTTGCAACAGGGGGCGAACACTGAAGCTTTCTTT. Looking up the rest from reference TRBV5-1 and TRBJ1-1 gives the full variable domain: KAGVTQTPRYLIKTRGQQVTLSCSPISGHRSVSWYQQTPGQGLQFLFEYFSETQRNKGNFPGRFSGRQFSNSRSEMNVSTLELGDSALYLCASSLQQGANTEAFFGQGTRLTVV.

This clone was detected a few times. The chain couples TRBV5-1 to TRBJ1-6; 7 nucleotides match TRBD1. The germline V gene encodes CDR1 SGHRS and CDR2 YFSETQ. CDR3 length equals 14 residues. J gave up 6 bases and V 4 bases, and 4 bases lay outside the gene matches. The CDR3 DNA reads TGCGCCAGCAGCCCGGGACAGCCTAATTCACCCCTCCACTTT. Its translation: CASSPGQPNSPLHF.

This chain uses TRBV5-1 with TRBJ1-4, with D perhaps matching TRBD1 (5 bases). V gave up 6 bases and J gave up 4 bases, with 13 bases separating them. Looked up from germline, CDR1 is SGHRS and CDR2 is YFSETQ. This CDR3 comprises 14 residues. The CDR3: CASTSGVINEKLFF. The DNA for the CDR3 is TGCGCCAGCACGTCGGGGGTCATTAATGAAAAACTGTTTTTT. The full variable domain, rest sourced from reference TRBV5-1 and TRBJ1-4, is KAGVTQTPRYLIKTRGQQVTLSCSPISGHRSVSWYQQTPGQGLQFLFEYFSETQRNKGNFPGRFSGRQFSNSRSEMNVSTLELGDSALYLCASTSGVINEKLFFGSGTQLSVL.

The chain has TRBV27 and TRBJ2-1; TRBD1 matches at 7 bases. V was clipped by 6 bases and J by 1 base; unmatched bases: 3. The CDR3 is 14 residues long. Germline-derived CDR1 and CDR2 are MNHEY and SMNVEV (reference sequence). The CDR3 nucleotides are TGTGCCAGCAGGGCGACAGGGTCCTACAATGAGCAGTTCTTC. This codes for CASRATGSYNEQFF.

The chain recombines TRBV6-5 with TRBJ1-1; possible D gene TRBD1, 5 bases. The CDR3 is 14 residues long. The germline CDR1 and CDR2 sequences are MNHEY and SVGAGI. V was trimmed by 0 bases and J by 3 bases, leaving 8 bases between them. In nucleotides, the CDR3 is TGTGCCAGCAGTTACTCGACCAGGGACACTGAAGCTTTCTTT. Its protein is CASSYSTRDTEAFF.

This clone was counted ten times or more. The gene calls are TRBV3-1 (or the pseudogene TRBV3-2) and TRBJ2-4, with a weak D call TRBD1 (6 bases). The CDR3 runs 12 residues. Germline CDR1 and CDR2: LGHDT and YNNKEL (reference sequence). V dropped 4 bases and J dropped 5 bases, with 6 bases sitting between them. The CDR3 nucleotides read TGTGCCAGCAGCCGGACAGAAAACATTCAGTACTTC. Translated: CASSRTENIQYF.

In this sample, this clone turned up once. J is TRBJ1-2 and V is TRBV29-1; 7 bases align to TRBD1. Germline V lookup: CDR1 SQVTM, CDR2 ANQGSEA. CDR3 length: 15 residues. The trim removed 6 bases at V and 4 bases at J, leaving 14 bases unmatched. The CDR3 sequence is CSVATGTEARYGYTF. CDR3 nucleotide sequence: TGCAGCGTAGCAACCGGGACAGAGGCCCGCTATGGCTACACCTTC.

This clone has only a few counts. J is TRBJ1-5 and V is TRBV27; D might be TRBD1 (5 bases). Trimming removed 5 bases from V and 3 bases from J, with 11 bases in between. The CDR3 sequence is 14 residues long. Germline V gene sequence: CDR1 MNHEY, CDR2 SMNVEV (reference sequence). This CDR3 is CASSTSRDNQPQHF. The CDR3 bases are TGTGCCAGCAGTACGAGCAGGGACAATCAGCCCCAGCATTTT.

This clone was recorded once. This chain links TRBV7-5 with TRBJ1-2. TRBV7-5 is a pseudogene segment. This CDR3 has 15 amino acids. The CDR3 protein is CVRSSPQERYLGYTF. CDR3 sequence (DNA): TGTGTCAGAAGCTCCCCTCAAGAGAGGTACTTGGGCTACACCTTC.

The chain employs TRBV2 and TRBJ2-2, with 9 bases fitting TRBD1. Per the germline V gene, CDR1 is SNHLY and CDR2 is FYNNEI. The junction had 12 bases not matched to a gene; V was cut back by 6 bases and J by 4 bases. The CDR3 loop spans 17 amino acids. CDR3 DNA sequence: TGTGCCAGCAGGGAAACAGGGGGCGCGTTGGTCACCGGGGAGCTGTTTTTT. Its translation: CASRETGGALVTGELFF.

This clone came up once. The chain links TRBV7-3 to TRBJ1-2, with D perhaps TRBD1 (6 bases). The CDR3 is made up of 13 amino acids. In germline, CDR1 is SGHTA, CDR2 FQGTGA. Trimming removed 3 bases at V and 8 bases at J, with 13 bases between. CDR3: CASSFLGGRGYTF. The CDR3 DNA follows: TGTGCCAGCAGCTTTCTCGGGGGGCGCGGCTACACCTTC.

V and J are TRBV7-2 and TRBJ1-2, with D perhaps matching TRBD1 (5 bases). The germline CDR1 and CDR2 sequences are SGHTA and FQGNSA. The CDR3 is made up of 15 amino acids. V lost 1 base and J lost 3, with 12 bases in between. The CDR3 nucleotides are TGTGCCAGCAGCTTAGGTGGGGCCGTAGACTATGGCTACACCTTC. Protein sequence: CASSLGGAVDYGYTF.

The V call is TRBV7-8, the J call TRBJ1-1; 11 nucleotides line up with TRBD1. V lost 4 bases, J lost 11 bases, and 9 bases stayed unmatched. Germline assignment: CDR1 SGHVS and CDR2 FQNEAQ. CDR3 length: 14 amino acids. CDR3 loop: CASSYGTGGLAAFF. Here the CDR3 DNA reads TGTGCCAGCAGCTACGGGACAGGGGGATTGGCGGCTTTCTTT. The full variable domain, its missing parts supplied by reference TRBV7-8 and TRBJ1-1, is GAGVSQSPRYKVAKRGQDVALRCDPISGHVSLFWYQQALGQGPEFLTYFQNEAQLDKSGLPSDRFFAERPEGSVSTLKIQRTQQEDSAVYLCASSYGTGGLAAFFGQGTRLTVV.

The table lists this clone with a count of one. The gene calls are TRBV7-3 and TRBJ2-1; no definite D call. CDR3 size: 13 residues. Trimming took off 3 bases at V and 7 bases at J, with 10 bases between the two ends. The germline gives CDR1 SGHTA, CDR2 FQGTGA. The CDR3 protein is CASSLRHGNEQFF. DNA of the CDR3: TGTGCCAGCAGCTTGAGACATGGAAATGAGCAGTTCTTC.

The rearrangement links TRBV3-1 (or the pseudogene TRBV3-2) to TRBJ2-3, with D maybe TRBD2 (7 bases). Germline CDR1 is LGHDT and CDR2 is YNNKEL (reference sequence). The CDR3 consists of 16 residues. V shed 5 bases and J shed 4 bases, with 19 bases lying between them. CDR3 sequence (DNA): TGTGCCAGCAGCTACCCACAGGGAGGGGGGGCAGATACGCAGTATTTT. Residues: CASSYPQGGGADTQYF.

The rearrangement joins TRBV2 to TRBJ1-3, with TRBD1 matching over 12 bases. V gave up 11 bases and J gave up 4 bases; unmatched junction bases: 9. CDR3 length: 15 amino acids. Germline V CDR1 and CDR2: SNHLY, FYNNEI. CDR3 DNA sequence: TGTGCCGCCCGGCGGGACAGGGGGCCAGGAAACACCATATATTTT. It is translated as CAARRDRGPGNTIYF.

The CDR3 DNA is TGTGCCAGCGGGCAGGCGATGGCTCCTGAAGCTTTCTTT. It translates to CASGQAMAPEAFF. The rearrangement uses TRBV6-5 and TRBJ1-1; D is undetermined. The CDR3 has 13 amino acids. V shed 8 bases and J shed 6 bases, with 16 bases lying between them. Germline CDR1 reads MNHEY; CDR2 reads SVGAGI.

The chain has TRBV11-1 and TRBJ2-5, with unresolved D. V lost 5 bases and J 2 bases, leaving 12 bases between the germline ends. CDR1 and CDR2 from the germline V gene are SGHAT and FQDESV (reference sequence). This CDR3 is built from 14 residues. CDR3 nucleotide sequence: TGTGCCAGCAGCCTAGGGCCTAGGCAAGAGACCCAGTACTTC. Amino acid sequence: CASSLGPRQETQYF.

A remark on this clone: Compared with germline, one end of the junction differs, possibly owing to a read error. The rearrangement links TRBV10-3 to TRBJ1-3, with D maybe TRBD1 (6 bases). The length of the CDR3 is 13 residues. CDR1 is ENHRY and CDR2 is SYGVKD in the germline V gene. CDR3 coding DNA: TGCGGAATTGCAGGGGATCATGGAAACACCATATATTTT. This translates into CGIAGDHGNTIYF.

The J gene is TRBJ1-2, the V gene TRBV5-1; 8 bases match TRBD1. This CDR3 contains 15 residues. V lost 2 bases to trimming and J lost 6 bases; unmatched junction nucleotides: 9. The germline gives CDR1 SGHRS, CDR2 YFSETQ. CDR3 coding DNA: TGCGCCAGCAGCTTATCCCAGGGGGCGGGCCATGGCTACACCTTC. Amino acids: CASSLSQGAGHGYTF. Using reference TRBV5-1 and TRBJ1-2 for the parts outside the CDR3, the full variable domain is KAGVTQTPRYLIKTRGQQVTLSCSPISGHRSVSWYQQTPGQGLQFLFEYFSETQRNKGNFPGRFSGRQFSNSRSEMNVSTLELGDSALYLCASSLSQGAGHGYTFGSGTRLTVV.

This clone appeared once. Here the CDR3 DNA reads TGTGCCAGCAGCCAGGGCAGGGGACCGTCCTACGAGCAGTACTTC. Translating it yields CASSQGRGPSYEQYF. This rearrangement joins TRBV7-8 to TRBJ2-7; D possibly corresponds to TRBD1 (6 bases). The CDR3 length is 15 residues. With 5 bases removed from V and 1 base from J, the gap between germline ends came to 15 bases. Per the germline V gene, CDR1 is SGHVS and CDR2 is FQNEAQ.

This chain connects TRBV27 to TRBJ1-2; TRBD1 matches 8 bases. The length of the CDR3 is 17 residues. Germline loops: CDR1 MNHEY, CDR2 SMNVEV (reference sequence). With V trimmed by 5 bases and J by 3 bases, 14 bases remained unmatched. CDR3 DNA: TGTGCCAGCAGTGTCCACGGGACAGGCCCGACATACTATGGCTACACCTTC. Amino acids: CASSVHGTGPTYYGYTF.

This clone was seen just once. The chain combines TRBV3-1 (or the pseudogene TRBV3-2) with TRBJ2-7; tentatively, D is TRBD1 (6 bases). V was clipped by 2 bases and J by 5 bases, with 16 bases between them. The CDR3 length is 15 residues. The germline CDR1 and CDR2 sequences are LGHDT and YNNKEL (reference sequence). The DNA for the CDR3 is TGTGCCAGCAGCCAACCTAGGACAGCAGGCGACGAGCAGTACTTC. Encoded protein: CASSQPRTAGDEQYF.

There are a few counts of this clone. J is TRBJ1-6 and V is TRBV3-1 (or the pseudogene TRBV3-2), with D perhaps matching TRBD1 (5 bases). Germline CDR1 is LGHDT and CDR2 is YNNKEL (reference sequence). V gave up 5 bases and J gave up 7 bases, with 12 bases separating them. There are 14 residues in the CDR3. CDR3 nucleotide sequence: TGTGCCAGCAGCGAGACAGTTGTGAATTCACCCCTCCACTTT. This gives the protein CASSETVVNSPLHF.

This clone was picked up one time. This chain uses TRBV5-1 with TRBJ2-7; TRBD2 agrees at 8 bases. Germline V gene sequence: CDR1 SGHRS, CDR2 YFSETQ. V gave up 0 bases and J gave up 0 bases; unmatched junction bases: 2. The CDR3 has 15 amino acids. Written as DNA, the CDR3 is TGCGCCAGCAGCTTGGTGAGCGGGAGCTCCTACGAGCAGTACTTC. It encodes CASSLVSGSSYEQYF. Full variable domain (outside the CDR3, taken from reference TRBV5-1 and TRBJ2-7): KAGVTQTPRYLIKTRGQQVTLSCSPISGHRSVSWYQQTPGQGLQFLFEYFSETQRNKGNFPGRFSGRQFSNSRSEMNVSTLELGDSALYLCASSLVSGSSYEQYFGPGTRLTVT.